These 26 T cell receptor beta chains originate from one sample sequenced in a study of blood T cell repertoires in COVID-19. Libraries were prepared by immunoSEQ multiplex PCR; TCRdb keeps only in-frame clonotypes and omits some of them. Among approximately 300,000 clones listed, approximately 84% were seen once. Sequences were obtained from PBMCs or T cells enriched from blood (not recorded which). Receptors were obtained from a man younger than 45 who had recovered from COVID-19.

Here the CDR3 reads CASSQAPDRDSSTF. The CDR3 bases are TGCGCCAGCAGCCAAGCGCCGGACAGGGACTCTAGCACCTTC. The chain uses TRBV4-1 and TRBJ1-2; 8 nucleotides line up with TRBD1. Germline values: CDR1 MGHRA, CDR2 YSYEKL. The CDR3 has 14 amino acids. The ends lost 1 base at V and 13 bases at J; junction bases unmatched: 11.

This chain joins TRBV5-1 and TRBJ2-7, with 14 bases matching TRBD2. The CDR3 covers 16 residues. Germline CDR1 and CDR2: SGHRS and YFSETQ. The V and J ends lost 3 bases and 3 bases, in that order; junction bases with no gene match: 5. The CDR3: CASSWRLAGGLYEQYF. DNA for the CDR3: TGCGCCAGCAGCTGGAGACTAGCGGGAGGGCTCTACGAGCAGTACTTC.

V is TRBV18 and J is TRBJ2-1; the D gene is possibly TRBD1 (7 bases). Per germline, CDR1 KGHSH and CDR2 LQKENI. The germline V and J ends were trimmed by 5 bases and 5 bases, with 19 bases remaining between them. CDR3 length: 16 amino acids. CDR3 DNA sequence: TGTGCCAGCTCATCCCAGCAGGGGGGATCGGACAATGAGCAGTTCTTC. Its translation is CASSSQQGGSDNEQFF.

This clone was observed a few times. The chain employs TRBV5-1 and TRBJ2-1, with unresolved D. V lost 2 bases and J lost 0, with 9 bases in between. The CDR3 runs to 15 residues. Per the germline V gene, CDR1 is SGHRS and CDR2 is YFSETQ. The DNA of the CDR3 is TGCGCCAGCAGCTTAGTGGTCGGCTCCTACAATGAGCAGTTCTTC. It is translated as CASSLVVGSYNEQFF.

The chain is built from TRBV19 and TRBJ2-7; 15 bases fit TRBD2. With 5 bases clipped from V and 3 bases from J, the junction kept 17 bases outside the gene matches. This CDR3 has 20 amino acids. Germline assignment: CDR1 LNHDA and CDR2 SQIVND (reference sequence). The CDR3 loop reads CASSSSAGTSGGRIIYEQYF. DNA of the CDR3: TGTGCCAGTAGTTCCAGTGCCGGGACTAGCGGGGGGAGGATTATCTACGAGCAGTACTTC.

The J gene is TRBJ1-2, the V gene TRBV15; weak D call: TRBD1 (5 bases). Germline CDR1 and CDR2: LNHNV and YYDKDF (reference sequence). CDR3 length: 13 amino acids. Trimming left V 8 bases short and J 3 bases short, with 13 bases between. CDR3 sequence: CATGRGVDYGYTF. As DNA, the CDR3 is TGTGCCACCGGTCGGGGGGTGGACTATGGCTACACCTTC.

The V gene is TRBV24-1, the J gene TRBJ2-3, with unresolved D. Germline lookup yields CDR1 KGHDR and CDR2 SFDVKD. The CDR3 loop spans 14 amino acids. V was clipped by 3 bases and J by 3 bases, with 9 bases between them. The CDR3 loop reads CATSDPRSTDTQYF. The CDR3 DNA reads TGTGCCACCAGTGATCCCCGGAGTACAGATACGCAGTATTTT.

The J gene is TRBJ2-7, the V gene TRBV28; 14 bases align to TRBD2. The trim removed 4 bases at V and 2 bases at J, leaving 1 base unmatched. The germline gives CDR1 MDHEN, CDR2 SYDVKM. The CDR3 is made up of 15 amino acids. The CDR3 bases are TGTGCCAGCAGTTCGACTAGCGGGAGGGCCTACGAGCAGTACTTC. It codes for CASSSTSGRAYEQYF.

This clone was counted a few times. The chain recombines TRBV5-6 with TRBJ1-6; D remains ambiguous. The CDR3 is 16 amino acids. CDR1 and CDR2 (germline): SGHDT, YYEEEE. V was shortened by 4 bases and J by 0 bases, with 11 bases between the two germline ends. The CDR3 loop is CASSQDWSSYNSPLHF. The CDR3 bases are TGTGCCAGCAGCCAAGACTGGAGCTCCTATAATTCACCCCTCCACTTT.

The V and J genes are TRBV11-3 and TRBJ2-7; 9 bases fit TRBD1. Trimming removed 4 bases from V and 5 bases from J; junction bases left unmatched: 6. CDR1 and CDR2 from the germline V gene are SGHNT and YENEEA. CDR3 length: 14 residues. The CDR3 loop is CASSSGQGGNEQYF. The CDR3 DNA sequence: TGTGCCAGCAGCTCGGGACAGGGCGGCAACGAGCAGTACTTC.

V usage is TRBV12-5 and J usage is TRBJ1-1; D is ambiguous. The ends were cut back, 6 bases at V and 7 bases at J, with 12 bases in the middle. CDR1 LGHNT and CDR2 FRNRAP come from the germline V gene. The CDR3 totals 12 residues. CDR3 region: CASGRTPDEAFF. CDR3 DNA: TGTGCTAGTGGCCGTACGCCAGATGAAGCTTTCTTT.

This clone was seen only a few times. This chain connects TRBV7-9 to TRBJ1-1; D is ambiguous. V was clipped by 5 bases and J by 1 base, with 8 bases between them. Germline CDR1 is SEHNR and CDR2 is FQNEAQ (reference sequence). The CDR3 extends over 13 amino acids. The CDR3 spells CASSPFGNTEAFF. In DNA form, the CDR3 reads TGTGCCAGCAGCCCTTTCGGGAACACTGAAGCTTTCTTT.

The chain joins TRBV29-1 to TRBJ1-5; D remains unclear. The V gene's germline CDR1 is SQVTM and CDR2 ANQGSEA. The CDR3 length is 14 residues. Between the trimmed V and J ends, which lost 7 bases and 3 bases, there was a span of 16 bases. The CDR3 bases are TGCAGCGCGGGGTTTGGAGGCCTCAATCAGCCCCAGCATTTT. This sequence encodes CSAGFGGLNQPQHF.

This clone has only one observation. The J gene is TRBJ2-3, the V gene TRBV10-1; 7 bases agree with TRBD1. Germline assignment: CDR1 WNHNN and CDR2 SYGVQD (reference sequence). Unmatched junction bases numbered 4, after V lost 6 bases and J lost 1 base. The CDR3 is made up of 14 amino acids. The CDR3 region is CASSNDRGTDTQYF. CDR3 DNA: TGCGCCAGCAGCAACGACAGGGGCACAGATACGCAGTATTTT.

The chain couples TRBV6-2 or TRBV6-3 to TRBJ2-3; a possible D gene is TRBD2 (6 bases). The CDR3 extends over 16 amino acids. V was trimmed by 2 bases and J by 3 bases, leaving 15 bases between them. The germline V gene has CDR1 MNHEY and CDR2 SVGEGT. The CDR3 loop reads CASSYRMGGVTDTQYF. Written as DNA, the CDR3 is TGTGCCAGCAGTTACCGGATGGGGGGAGTAACAGATACGCAGTATTTT.

This clone was picked up a small number of times. The chain employs TRBV7-6 and TRBJ1-1, with 7 bases that match TRBD1. The CDR3 is made up of 15 amino acids. V lost 5 bases and J lost 4; bases outside the gene matches: 10. CDR1 is SGHVS, CDR2 FNYEAQ, per germline. The CDR3 region has the DNA TGTGCCAGCAGCCCCCAGGGGGGTCTCGGCACTGAAGCTTTCTTT. This gives the protein CASSPQGGLGTEAFF.

This chain uses TRBV7-9 with TRBJ2-5, with unresolved D. The germline V gene has CDR1 SEHNR and CDR2 FQNEAQ (reference sequence). Trimming shortened V by 2 bases and J by 2 bases, and 9 bases separated the two germline ends. CDR3 length equals 14 residues. CDR3 DNA: TGTGCCAGCAGCTTAACAGTGATACAAGAGACCCAGTACTTC. It codes for CASSLTVIQETQYF.

This rearrangement joins TRBV11-3 to TRBJ2-1, with unresolved D. The CDR3 spans 16 residues. CDR1 and CDR2 from the germline V gene are SGHNT and YENEEA. V lost 3 bases and J 0 bases, leaving 12 bases between the germline ends. The CDR3 sequence: CASSFYPASSYNEQFF. In DNA, the CDR3 is TGTGCCAGCAGCTTTTATCCAGCGAGCTCCTACAATGAGCAGTTCTTC.

The chain joins TRBV11-2 to TRBJ1-6, with TRBD1 as a possible D gene (5 bases). CDR1 is SGHAT, CDR2 FQNNGV, per germline. The CDR3 has 14 residues. Trimming shortened V by 6 bases and J by 1 base, and 7 bases separated the two germline ends. The CDR3 reads CASRQGSYNSPLHF. In DNA, the CDR3 is TGTGCCAGCAGGCAGGGTTCCTATAATTCACCCCTCCACTTT.

This chain joins TRBV2 and TRBJ2-3; 12 bases align to TRBD2. The junction had 3 bases not matched to a gene; V was cut back by 4 bases and J by 4 bases. The V gene's germline CDR1 is SNHLY and CDR2 FYNNEI. This CDR3 contains 15 residues. The CDR3 DNA is TGTGCCAGCAGTGGACTAGCGGGGGTCTCAGATACGCAGTATTTT. Translating it yields CASSGLAGVSDTQYF.

The rearrangement links TRBV15 to TRBJ2-2; 13 bases agree with TRBD2. Germline CDR1 reads LNHNV; CDR2 reads YYDKDF (reference sequence). The CDR3 has 16 amino acids. V dropped 3 bases and J dropped 6; count of bases not matched to a gene: 4. CDR3: CATSSGLAGVAGELFF. The CDR3 DNA reads TGTGCCACCAGCAGTGGACTAGCGGGAGTGGCCGGGGAGCTGTTTTTT.

The rearrangement joins TRBV20-1 to TRBJ1-2; D is perhaps TRBD1 (5 bases). The CDR3 covers 12 residues. V was cut by 3 bases and J by 7 bases, with 12 bases left in between. Per the germline V gene, CDR1 is DFQATT and CDR2 is SNEGSKA (reference sequence). CDR3 residues: CSASTRASGYTF. The CDR3 DNA is TGCAGTGCTAGTACCAGGGCGAGTGGCTACACCTTC.

The chain is built from TRBV18 and TRBJ1-1; 11 bases are shared with TRBD1. J gave up 6 bases and V 4 bases, and 7 bases lay outside the gene matches. Germline assignment: CDR1 KGHSH and CDR2 LQKENI. CDR3 size: 15 residues. DNA of the CDR3: TGTGCCAGCTCACATGGACAGGGGGCGAGTGCTGAAGCTTTCTTT. Amino acids: CASSHGQGASAEAFF.

This rearrangement joins TRBV11-2 to TRBJ2-7, with D possibly matching TRBD2 (5 bases). This CDR3 is built from 14 residues. V was cut by 5 bases and J by 2 bases, with 13 bases left in between. Germline V gene data show CDR1 as SGHAT and CDR2 as FQNNGV. The CDR3 is CASSRSVPAYEQYF. For the CDR3, the DNA is TGTGCCAGCAGCCGTAGCGTTCCTGCCTACGAGCAGTACTTC.

The chain couples TRBV5-8 to TRBJ2-5; D might be TRBD1 (6 bases). Trimming took 1 base from V and 0 from J, leaving 13 bases between them. The CDR3 contains 16 residues. Germline loops: CDR1 SGHTS, CDR2 YDEGEE. The DNA of the CDR3 is TGTGCCAGCAGCTTGCAGTGGGGGCGAAACCAAGAGACCCAGTACTTC. As protein: CASSLQWGRNQETQYF. Complete variable domain (other parts from reference TRBV5-8 and TRBJ2-5): EAGVTQSPTHLIKTRGQQATLRCSPISGHTSVYWYQQALGLGLQFLLWYDEGEERNRGNFPPRFSGRQFPNYSSELNVNALELEDSALYLCASSLQWGRNQETQYFGPGTRLLVL.

The chain couples TRBV6-5 to TRBJ2-7; 8 bases map to TRBD1. With 3 bases clipped from V and 5 bases from J, the junction kept 6 bases outside the gene matches. This CDR3 is built from 14 residues. Germline V gene data show CDR1 as MNHEY and CDR2 as SVGAGI. DNA for the CDR3: TGTGCCAGCAGTTATCAACAGGGGGTCGACGAGCAGTACTTC. Its translation is CASSYQQGVDEQYF.